This T cell receptor beta chain was sequenced during a study of somatic mutations in cytotoxic T cells in rheumatoid arthritis. Germline V CDR1 and CDR2: LNHNV, YYDKDF (reference sequence). The V gene lost 5 bases and the J gene lost 2 bases, with 10 bases spanning the gap. This CDR3 is 13 amino acids long. Using immunoSEQ multiplex PCR, the repertoire was profiled, and TCRdb retains in-frame clones only, with some absent. In the table there are about 25,000 clones, 70% to 85% of which are singletons. The clonotype comes from a woman aged 18-29 years in good health. This sequence joins TRBV15 and TRBJ2-7, with D possibly TRBD2 on 5 matching bases. Sequencing used CD8+ T cells sorted from blood. CDR3: CATSLSGAYEQYF. The CDR3, as DNA: TGTGCCACCAGCTTGAGCGGCGCCTACGAGCAGTACTTC.